The source of this T cell receptor (beta chain) is a study of T cell responses to AZD1222 COVID-19 vaccine. Second-dose intervals of approximately 4 or approximately 12 weeks were pooled. Details on this clone: The antigen is unknown.

Study findings and constraints: Baseline seropositivity characterized only six or seven AZD1222 recipients. After the peak T cell response, and only then, were repertoires sampled. As reported, nearly half of all spike-specific TCRs target variant regions that are unmutated.

Germline V CDR1 and CDR2: SGHTA, FQGNSA. CDR3 length: 13 residues. Trimming left V 4 bases short and J 5 bases short, with 9 bases between. The protocol was immunoSEQ multiplex PCR, while the TCRdb copy is restricted to in-frame clones and leaves out a portion. The sample carries tens of thousands of clones, roughly 88% recorded once. Specimen: peripheral blood, collected 28 days after the second AZD1222 dose. The receptor was derived from an adult who received the AZD1222 COVID-19 vaccine. This chain uses TRBV7-2 with TRBJ1-5; D might be TRBD1 (5 bases). In DNA form, the CDR3 reads TGTGCCAGCAGCTATCAGGGAGATCAGCCCCAGCATTTT. Protein product: CASSYQGDQPQHF.